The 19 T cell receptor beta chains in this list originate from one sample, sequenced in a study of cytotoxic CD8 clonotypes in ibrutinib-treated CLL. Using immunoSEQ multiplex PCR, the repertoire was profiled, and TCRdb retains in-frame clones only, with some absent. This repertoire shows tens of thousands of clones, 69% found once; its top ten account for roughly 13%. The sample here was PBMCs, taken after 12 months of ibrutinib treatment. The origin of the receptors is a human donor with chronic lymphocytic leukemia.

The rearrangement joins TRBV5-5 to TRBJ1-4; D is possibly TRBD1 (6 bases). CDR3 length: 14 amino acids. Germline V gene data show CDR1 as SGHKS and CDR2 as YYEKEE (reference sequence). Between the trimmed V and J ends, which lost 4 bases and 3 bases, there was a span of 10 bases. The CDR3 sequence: CASSPDSPNEKLFF. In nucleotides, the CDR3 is TGTGCCAGCAGCCCGGACAGCCCTAATGAAAAACTGTTTTTT.

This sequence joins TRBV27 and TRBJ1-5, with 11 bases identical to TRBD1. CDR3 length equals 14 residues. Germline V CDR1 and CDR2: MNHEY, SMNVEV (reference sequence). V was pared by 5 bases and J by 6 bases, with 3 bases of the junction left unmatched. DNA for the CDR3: TGTGCCAGCAGTCCAGGGACAGGGGGTCAGCCCCAGCATTTT. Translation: CASSPGTGGQPQHF.

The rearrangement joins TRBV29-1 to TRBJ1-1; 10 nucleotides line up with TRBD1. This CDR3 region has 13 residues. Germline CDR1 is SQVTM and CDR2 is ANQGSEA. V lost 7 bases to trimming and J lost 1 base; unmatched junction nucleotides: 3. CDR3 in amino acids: CSARTGGNTEAFF. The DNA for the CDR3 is TGCAGCGCTAGGACAGGGGGGAACACTGAAGCTTTCTTT.

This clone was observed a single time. The CDR3 DNA follows: TGTGCCAGCAGCCCCGGCGGGCTAGCGGGGGAGATTTGGCGCACAGATACGCAGTATTTT. Amino acid sequence: CASSPGGLAGEIWRTDTQYF. V gene TRBV21-1 combines with J gene TRBJ2-3; the table names TRBD2, a call not compared with the DNA. TRBV21-1 is recorded as a pseudogene. The CDR3 loop spans 20 amino acids.

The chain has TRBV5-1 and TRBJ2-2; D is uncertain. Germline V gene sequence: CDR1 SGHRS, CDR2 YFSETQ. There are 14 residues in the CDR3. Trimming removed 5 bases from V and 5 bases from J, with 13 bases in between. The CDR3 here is CASSRPQRTGELFF. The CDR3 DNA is TGCGCCAGCAGTCGACCACAGAGAACCGGGGAGCTGTTTTTT.

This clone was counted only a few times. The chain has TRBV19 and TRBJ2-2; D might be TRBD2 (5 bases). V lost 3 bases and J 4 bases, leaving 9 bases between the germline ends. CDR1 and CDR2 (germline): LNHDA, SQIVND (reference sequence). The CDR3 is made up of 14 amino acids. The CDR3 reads CASSMREITGELFF. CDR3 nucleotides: TGTGCCAGTAGTATGAGGGAGATCACCGGGGAGCTGTTTTTT.

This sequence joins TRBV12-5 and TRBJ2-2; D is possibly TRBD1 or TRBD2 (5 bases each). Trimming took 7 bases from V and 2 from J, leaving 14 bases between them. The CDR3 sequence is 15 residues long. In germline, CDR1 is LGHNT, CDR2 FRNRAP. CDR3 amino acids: CASAGPTGNTGELFF. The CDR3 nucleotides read TGTGCTAGTGCGGGACCCACTGGTAACACCGGGGAGCTGTTTTTT.

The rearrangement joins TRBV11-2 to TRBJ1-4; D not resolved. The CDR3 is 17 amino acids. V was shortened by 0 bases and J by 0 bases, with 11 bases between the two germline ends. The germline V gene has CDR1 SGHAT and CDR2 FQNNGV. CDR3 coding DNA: TGTGCCAGCAGCTTAGATAGGGCGCCAGCAACTAATGAAAAACTGTTTTTT. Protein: CASSLDRAPATNEKLFF.

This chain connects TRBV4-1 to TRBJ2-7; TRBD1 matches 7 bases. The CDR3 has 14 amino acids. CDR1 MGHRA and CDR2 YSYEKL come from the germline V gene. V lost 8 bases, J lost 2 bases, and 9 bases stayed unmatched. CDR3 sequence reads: CASQPDRATYEQYF. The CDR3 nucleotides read TGCGCCAGCCAACCCGACAGGGCCACCTACGAGCAGTACTTC.

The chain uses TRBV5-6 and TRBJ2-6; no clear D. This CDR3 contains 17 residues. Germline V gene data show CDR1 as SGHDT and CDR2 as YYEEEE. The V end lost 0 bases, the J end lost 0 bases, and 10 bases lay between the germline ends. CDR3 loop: CASSLAGEVSGANVLTF. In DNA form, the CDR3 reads TGTGCCAGCAGCTTGGCCGGAGAGGTCTCTGGGGCCAACGTCCTGACTTTC.

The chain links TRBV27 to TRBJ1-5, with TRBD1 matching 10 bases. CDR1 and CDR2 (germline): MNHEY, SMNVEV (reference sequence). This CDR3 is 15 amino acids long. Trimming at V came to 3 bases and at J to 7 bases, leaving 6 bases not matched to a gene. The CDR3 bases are TGTGCCAGCAGTTTCAGACAGGGGGCCGAGCAGCCCCAGCATTTT. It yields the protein CASSFRQGAEQPQHF.

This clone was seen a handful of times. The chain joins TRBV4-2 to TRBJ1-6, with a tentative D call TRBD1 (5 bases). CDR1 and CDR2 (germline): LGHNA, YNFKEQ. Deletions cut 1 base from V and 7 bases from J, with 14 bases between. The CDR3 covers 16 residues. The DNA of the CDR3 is TGTGCCAGCAGCCAAGGGGACCGTCGAGTGAATTCACCCCTCCACTTT. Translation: CASSQGDRRVNSPLHF.

The CDR3: CASSLVYGTGGHEQFF. DNA of the CDR3: TGTGCCAGCAGCTTGGTCTATGGGACAGGGGGTCATGAGCAGTTCTTC. J is TRBJ2-1 and V is TRBV5-4, with 11 positions matching TRBD1. J was trimmed by 8 bases and V by 0 bases; bases with no gene match: 7. The CDR3 has 16 residues. Germline loops: CDR1 SGHNT, CDR2 YYREEE (reference sequence).

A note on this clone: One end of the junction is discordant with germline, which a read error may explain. This chain's CDR3 is CASSDSRKGSRGAVF. Written as DNA, the CDR3 is TGTGCCAGCAGTGACTCTCGGAAGGGCTCCCGGGGAGCTGTTTTT. The rearrangement uses TRBV25-1 and TRBJ2-2; maybe TRBD2 (5 bases). From germline, CDR1 is MGHDK and CDR2 SYGVNS. This CDR3 spans 15 amino acids.

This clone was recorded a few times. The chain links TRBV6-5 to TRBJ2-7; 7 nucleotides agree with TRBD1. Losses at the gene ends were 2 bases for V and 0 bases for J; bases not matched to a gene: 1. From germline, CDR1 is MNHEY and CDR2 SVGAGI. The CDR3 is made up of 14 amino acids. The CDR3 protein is CASSYDRDSYEQYF. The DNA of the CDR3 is TGTGCCAGCAGTTACGACAGGGACTCCTACGAGCAGTACTTC.

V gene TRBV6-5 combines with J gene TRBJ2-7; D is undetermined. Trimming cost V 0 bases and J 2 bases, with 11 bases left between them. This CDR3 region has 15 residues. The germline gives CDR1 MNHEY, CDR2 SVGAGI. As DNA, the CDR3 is TGTGCCAGCAGTTACTCGAGTACTCGACCCTACGAGCAGTACTTC. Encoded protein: CASSYSSTRPYEQYF.

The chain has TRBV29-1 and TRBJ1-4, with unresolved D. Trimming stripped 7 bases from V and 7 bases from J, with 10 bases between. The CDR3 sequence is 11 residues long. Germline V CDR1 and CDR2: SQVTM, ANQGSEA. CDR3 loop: CSAAVGEKLFF. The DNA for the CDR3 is TGCAGCGCCGCGGTTGGTGAAAAACTGTTTTTT.

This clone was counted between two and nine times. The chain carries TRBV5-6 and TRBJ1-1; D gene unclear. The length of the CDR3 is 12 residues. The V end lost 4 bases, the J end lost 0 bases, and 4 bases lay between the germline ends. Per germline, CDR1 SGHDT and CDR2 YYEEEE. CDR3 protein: CASSALNTEAFF. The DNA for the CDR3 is TGTGCCAGCAGCGCCTTGAACACTGAAGCTTTCTTT.

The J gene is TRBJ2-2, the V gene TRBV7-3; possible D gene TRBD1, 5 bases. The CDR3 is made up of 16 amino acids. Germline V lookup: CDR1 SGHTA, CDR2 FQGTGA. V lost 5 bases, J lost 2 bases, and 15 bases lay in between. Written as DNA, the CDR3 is TGTGCCAGCAGCCGAGATGGGGCAGTCAACACCGGGGAGCTGTTTTTT. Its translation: CASSRDGAVNTGELFF. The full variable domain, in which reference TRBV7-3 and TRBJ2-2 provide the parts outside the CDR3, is GAGVSQTPSNKVTEKGKYVELRCDPISGHTALYWYRQSLGQGPEFLIYFQGTGAADDSGLPNDRFFAVRPEGSVSTLKIQRTERGDSAVYLCASSRDGAVNTGELFFGEGSRLTVL.